These 13 T cell receptor beta chains were sequenced from one sample in a study of human CD8 memory T cell subsets. Scientists made TCR beta libraries using UMI-labeled 5' RACE. TCRdb reprocessed the 5' RACE reads and reports one entry per CDR3 protein, with no DNA. Its listing shows over 10,000 distinct CDR3 sequences. Sequenced material: CD8+ T cells from PBMCs. The receptors stem from a human donor in good health.

The gene calls are TRBV6-5 and TRBJ2-5; TCRdb designates TRBD1, a call that cannot be tested without DNA. CDR1 MNHEY and CDR2 SVGAGI come from the germline V gene. The CDR3 covers 16 residues. The CDR3 loop reads CASSHGTDPKRETQYF.

This clonotype is classed as medium-sized (0.01 to 0.1%) by frequency. This sequence joins TRBV7-9 and TRBJ1-2. Germline V CDR1 and CDR2: SEHNR, FQNEAQ (reference sequence). The CDR3 contains 15 residues. The CDR3 spells CASSFPTAYNYGYTF.

The rearrangement uses TRBV28 and TRBJ1-5; TCRdb names TRBD1, which stays unverified in the absence of DNA. The CDR3 is 15 amino acids. Looked up from germline, CDR1 is MDHEN and CDR2 is SYDVKM. The CDR3 sequence is CASSLTGNSNQPQHF.

The J gene is TRBJ1-5, the V gene TRBV12-3 or TRBV12-4; TCRdb gives TRBD1 as the D gene, but with no DNA this cannot be confirmed. CDR3 length equals 18 residues. The CDR3 sequence is CASSLGFSDRGYNQPQHF.

V gene TRBV28 combines with J gene TRBJ2-7; TCRdb proposes TRBD1, but this gene call is untestable without DNA. Germline-derived CDR1 and CDR2 are MDHEN and SYDVKM. CDR3 size: 14 residues. CDR3 sequence: CASRRDRAYYEQYF.

The chain recombines TRBV29-1 with TRBJ2-5; the TCRdb D gene call, TRBD2, has no DNA to confirm it. Germline CDR1 SQVTM, CDR2 ANQGSEA. This CDR3 has 17 residues. The CDR3 here is CSVEDWSGGALQETQYF.

The chain employs TRBV7-2 and TRBJ2-2; the TRBD1 assignment by TCRdb is unverifiable without DNA. CDR3 length: 20 residues. In germline, CDR1 is SGHTA, CDR2 FQGNSA. The CDR3 here is CASSLDPDGTVYMNTGELFF.

The chain joins TRBV6-2 or TRBV6-3 to TRBJ1-6; the D call from TCRdb, TRBD1, cannot be confirmed without DNA. This CDR3 has 17 amino acids. Germline V gene sequence: CDR1 MNHEY, CDR2 SVGEGT. The CDR3 region is CASSLFYRVNYNSPLHF.

This CDR3 reads CSALTLDRGNQPQHF. The gene calls are TRBV20-1 and TRBJ1-5; TCRdb gives TRBD1 as the D gene, but with no DNA this cannot be confirmed. The germline CDR1 and CDR2 sequences are DFQATT and SNEGSKA (reference sequence). The CDR3 contains 15 residues.

The CDR3 spells CSATSLAGSSTDTQYF. The V call is TRBV20-1, the J call TRBJ2-3. CDR1 is DFQATT, CDR2 SNEGSKA, per germline (reference sequence). CDR3 length equals 16 residues.

V is TRBV19 and J is TRBJ1-5; the D gene TCRdb calls, TRBD1, cannot be checked with no DNA. CDR1 and CDR2 (germline): LNHDA, SQIVND (reference sequence). This CDR3 comprises 13 residues. The CDR3 sequence: CAGGSYSNQPQHF.

The CDR3 spells CATSDIGGTSGSVDTGELFF. V and J are TRBV24-1 and TRBJ2-2; TCRdb reports TRBD2, a call that lacks DNA to check it against. CDR1 is KGHDR and CDR2 is SFDVKD in the germline V gene. The CDR3 totals 20 residues.

The chain joins TRBV20-1 to TRBJ2-7; TCRdb returns TRBD2, unconfirmable since there is no DNA. This CDR3 is 13 amino acids long. Germline CDR1 DFQATT, CDR2 SNEGSKA (reference sequence). The CDR3 here is CSARRRGHYEQYF.